This T cell receptor (beta chain) was sequenced during a study of blood T cell repertoires in COVID-19. V shed 5 bases and J shed 0 bases, with 11 bases lying between them. CDR1 and CDR2 (germline): MNHEY, SVGAGI. CDR3 length equals 14 residues. The assay was immunoSEQ multiplex PCR, and TCRdb's table has in-frame clones only and misses some. The sample lists around 330,000 clones; around 90% were seen once. Cohort allocation depended upon clinical history that participants reported. The rearrangement links TRBV6-5 to TRBJ2-7; possibly TRBD2 for D (5 bases). The TCR originated in a woman between 18 and 30 years old who had recovered from COVID-19. Sequencing was done on a sample of PBMCs or T cells enriched from blood (not recorded which). This CDR3 is CASSPDWNSYEQYF. The DNA for the CDR3 is TGTGCCAGCAGTCCGGACTGGAACTCCTACGAGCAGTACTTC.